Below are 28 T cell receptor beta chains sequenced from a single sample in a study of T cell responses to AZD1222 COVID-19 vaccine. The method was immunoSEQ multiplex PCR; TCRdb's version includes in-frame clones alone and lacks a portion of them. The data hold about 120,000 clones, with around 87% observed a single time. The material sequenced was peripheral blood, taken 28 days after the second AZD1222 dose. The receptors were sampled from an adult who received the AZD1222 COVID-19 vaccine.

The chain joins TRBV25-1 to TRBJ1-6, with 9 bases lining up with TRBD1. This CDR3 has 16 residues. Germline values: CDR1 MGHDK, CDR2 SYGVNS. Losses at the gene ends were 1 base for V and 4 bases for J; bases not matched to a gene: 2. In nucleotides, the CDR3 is TGTGCCAGCAGTGAATTAGGACAGGGGTATAATTCACCCCTCCACTTT. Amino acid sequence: CASSELGQGYNSPLHF.

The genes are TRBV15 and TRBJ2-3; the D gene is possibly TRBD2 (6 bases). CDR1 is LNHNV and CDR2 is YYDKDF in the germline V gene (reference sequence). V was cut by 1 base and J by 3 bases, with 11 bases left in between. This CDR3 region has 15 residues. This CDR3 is CATSRAGRLTDTQYF. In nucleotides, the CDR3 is TGTGCCACCAGCAGAGCGGGGAGGTTAACAGATACGCAGTATTTT.

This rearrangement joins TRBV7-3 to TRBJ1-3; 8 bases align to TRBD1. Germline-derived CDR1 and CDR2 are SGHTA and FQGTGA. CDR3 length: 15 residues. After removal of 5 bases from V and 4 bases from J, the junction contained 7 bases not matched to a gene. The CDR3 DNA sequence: TGTGCCAGCAGCCCGGGGACAGGTGTCGGAAACACCATATATTTT. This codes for CASSPGTGVGNTIYF.

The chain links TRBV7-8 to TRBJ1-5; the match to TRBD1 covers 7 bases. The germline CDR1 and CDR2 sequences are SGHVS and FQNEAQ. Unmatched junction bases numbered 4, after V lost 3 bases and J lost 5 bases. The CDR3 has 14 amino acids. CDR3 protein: CASSFGTDDQPQHF. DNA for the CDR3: TGTGCCAGCAGCTTCGGGACAGACGATCAGCCCCAGCATTTT.

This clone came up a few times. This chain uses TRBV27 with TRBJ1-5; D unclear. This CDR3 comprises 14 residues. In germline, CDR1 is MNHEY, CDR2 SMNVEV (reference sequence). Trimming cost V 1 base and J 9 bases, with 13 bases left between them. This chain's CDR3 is CASSLWGIEGPQHF. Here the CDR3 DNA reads TGTGCCAGCAGTTTATGGGGAATTGAGGGGCCCCAGCATTTT.

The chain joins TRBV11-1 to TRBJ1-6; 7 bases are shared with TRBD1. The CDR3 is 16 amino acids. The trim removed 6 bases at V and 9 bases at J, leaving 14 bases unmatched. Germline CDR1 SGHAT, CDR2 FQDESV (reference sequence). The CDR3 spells CASRTRTRGLSSPLHF. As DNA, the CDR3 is TGTGCCAGCAGAACCAGAACGAGGGGGCTCAGTTCACCCCTCCACTTT.

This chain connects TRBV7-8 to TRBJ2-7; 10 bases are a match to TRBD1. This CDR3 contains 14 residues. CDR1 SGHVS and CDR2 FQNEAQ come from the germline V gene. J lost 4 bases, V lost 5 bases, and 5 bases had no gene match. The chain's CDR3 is CASSPGQGIYEQYF. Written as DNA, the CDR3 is TGTGCCAGCAGCCCGGGACAGGGGATTTACGAGCAGTACTTC.

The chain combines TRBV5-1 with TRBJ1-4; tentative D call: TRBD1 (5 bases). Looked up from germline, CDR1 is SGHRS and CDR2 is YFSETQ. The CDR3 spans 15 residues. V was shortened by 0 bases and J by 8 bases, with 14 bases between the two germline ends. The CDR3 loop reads CASSLGGGEWEKLFF. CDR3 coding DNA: TGCGCCAGCAGCTTGGGCGGGGGAGAATGGGAAAAACTGTTTTTT.

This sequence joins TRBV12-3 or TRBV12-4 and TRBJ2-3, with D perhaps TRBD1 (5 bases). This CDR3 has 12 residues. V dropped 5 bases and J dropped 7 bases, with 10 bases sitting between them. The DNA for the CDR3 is TGTGCCAGCAGTAATAGGGGCAATACGCAGTATTTT. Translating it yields CASSNRGNTQYF.

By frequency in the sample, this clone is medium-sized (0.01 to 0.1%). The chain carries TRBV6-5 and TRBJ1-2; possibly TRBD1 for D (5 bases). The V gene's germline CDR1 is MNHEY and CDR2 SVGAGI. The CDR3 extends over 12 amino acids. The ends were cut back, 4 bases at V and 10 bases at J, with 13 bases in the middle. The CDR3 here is CASSSGYNVYTF. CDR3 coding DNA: TGTGCCAGCAGTTCAGGGTATAATGTCTACACCTTC.

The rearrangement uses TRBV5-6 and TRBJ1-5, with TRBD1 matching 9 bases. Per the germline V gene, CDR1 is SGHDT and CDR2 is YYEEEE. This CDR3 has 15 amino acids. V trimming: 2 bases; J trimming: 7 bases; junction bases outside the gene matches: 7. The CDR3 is CASSLQGAQSQPQHF. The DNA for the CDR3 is TGTGCCAGCAGCTTACAGGGGGCACAGAGCCAGCCCCAGCATTTT. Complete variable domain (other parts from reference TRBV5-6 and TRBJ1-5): DAGVTQSPTHLIKTRGQQVTLRCSPKSGHDTVSWYQQALGQGPQFIFQYYEEEERQRGNFPDRFSGHQFPNYSSELNVNALLLGDSALYLCASSLQGAQSQPQHFGDGTRLSIL.

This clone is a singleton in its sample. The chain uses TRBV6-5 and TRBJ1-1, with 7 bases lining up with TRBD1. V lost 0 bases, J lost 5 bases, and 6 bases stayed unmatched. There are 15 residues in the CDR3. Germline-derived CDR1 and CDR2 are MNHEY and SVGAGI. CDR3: CASSYSTGRGTEAFF. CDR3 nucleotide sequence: TGTGCCAGCAGTTACTCGACAGGGAGGGGAACTGAAGCTTTCTTT.

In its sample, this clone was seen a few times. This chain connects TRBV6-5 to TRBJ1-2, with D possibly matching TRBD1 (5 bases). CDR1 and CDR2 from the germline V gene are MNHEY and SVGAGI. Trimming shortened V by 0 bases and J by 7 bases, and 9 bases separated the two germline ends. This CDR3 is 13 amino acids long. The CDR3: CASSYSWDGGYTF. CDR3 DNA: TGTGCCAGCAGTTACTCGTGGGACGGTGGCTACACCTTC.

The CDR3 region is CASSPGSAGPYGYTF. CDR3 in DNA: TGTGCCAGCAGCCCGGGTAGCGCAGGCCCGTATGGCTACACCTTC. The chain links TRBV7-2 to TRBJ1-2; D gene uncertain. V lost 5 bases, J lost 5 bases, and 18 bases lay in between. CDR1 and CDR2 (germline): SGHTA, FQGNSA. The CDR3 extends over 15 amino acids.

CDR3 loop: CASSEEAPYGYTF. CDR3 nucleotide sequence: TGTGCCAGCAGTGAAGAGGCGCCCTATGGCTACACCTTC. The chain links TRBV2 to TRBJ1-2; no definite D call. Germline V gene data show CDR1 as SNHLY and CDR2 as FYNNEI. Trimming stripped 1 base from V and 4 bases from J, with 7 bases between. The CDR3 is 13 residues long.

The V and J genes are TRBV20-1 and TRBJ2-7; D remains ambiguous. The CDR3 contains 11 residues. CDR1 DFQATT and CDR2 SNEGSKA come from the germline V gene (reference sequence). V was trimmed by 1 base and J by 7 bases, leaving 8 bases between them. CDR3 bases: TGCAGTGCTAGAGCGCTCGGTGAGCAGTACTTC. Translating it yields CSARALGEQYF.

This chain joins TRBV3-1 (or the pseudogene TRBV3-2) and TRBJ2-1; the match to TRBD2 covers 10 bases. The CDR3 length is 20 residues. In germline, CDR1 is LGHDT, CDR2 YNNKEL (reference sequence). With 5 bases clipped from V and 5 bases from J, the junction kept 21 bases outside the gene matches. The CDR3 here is CASSSRKGVRLAGAHNEQFF. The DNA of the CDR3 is TGTGCCAGCAGCTCGCGAAAAGGCGTCCGTCTAGCGGGGGCGCACAATGAGCAGTTCTTC.

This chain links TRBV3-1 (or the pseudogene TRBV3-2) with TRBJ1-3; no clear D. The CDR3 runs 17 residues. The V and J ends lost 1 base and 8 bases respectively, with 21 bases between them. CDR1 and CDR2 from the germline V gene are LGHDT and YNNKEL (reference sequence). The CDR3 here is CASSQGRDASGRDTIYF. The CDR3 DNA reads TGTGCCAGCAGCCAAGGACGAGACGCGAGCGGACGTGACACCATATATTTT.

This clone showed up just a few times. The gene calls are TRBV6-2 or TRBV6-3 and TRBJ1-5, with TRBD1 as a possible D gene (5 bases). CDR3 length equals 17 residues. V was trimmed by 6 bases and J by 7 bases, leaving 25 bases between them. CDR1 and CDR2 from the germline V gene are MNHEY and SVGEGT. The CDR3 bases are TGTGCCAGCAGCGGAACGGGACCTTCACAGACACGGCAGCCCCAGCATTTT. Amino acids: CASSGTGPSQTRQPQHF.

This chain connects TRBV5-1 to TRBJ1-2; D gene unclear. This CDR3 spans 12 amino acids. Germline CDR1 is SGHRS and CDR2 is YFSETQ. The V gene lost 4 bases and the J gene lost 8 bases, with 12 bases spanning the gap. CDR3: CASSQIQTGYTF. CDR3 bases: TGCGCCAGCAGCCAAATCCAGACGGGCTACACCTTC.

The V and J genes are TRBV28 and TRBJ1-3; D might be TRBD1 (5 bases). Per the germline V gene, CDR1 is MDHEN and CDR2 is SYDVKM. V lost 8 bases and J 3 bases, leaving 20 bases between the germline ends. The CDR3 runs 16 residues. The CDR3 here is CASHPGGVDLGNTIYF. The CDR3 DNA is TGTGCCAGCCACCCTGGGGGGGTTGACCTTGGAAACACCATATATTTT.

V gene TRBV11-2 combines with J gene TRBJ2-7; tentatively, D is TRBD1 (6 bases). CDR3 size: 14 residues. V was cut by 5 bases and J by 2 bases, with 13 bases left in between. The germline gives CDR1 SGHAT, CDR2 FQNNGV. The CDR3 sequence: CASSRNRDTYEQYF. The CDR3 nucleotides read TGTGCCAGCAGCCGAAACAGGGATACCTACGAGCAGTACTTC.

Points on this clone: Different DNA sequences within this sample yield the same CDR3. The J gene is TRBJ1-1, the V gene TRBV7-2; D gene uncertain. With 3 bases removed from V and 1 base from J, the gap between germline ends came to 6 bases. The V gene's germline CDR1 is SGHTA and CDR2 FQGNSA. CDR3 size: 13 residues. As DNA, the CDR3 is TGTGCCAGCAGCTTGACGGAGAACACTGAAGCTTTCTTT. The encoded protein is CASSLTENTEAFF.

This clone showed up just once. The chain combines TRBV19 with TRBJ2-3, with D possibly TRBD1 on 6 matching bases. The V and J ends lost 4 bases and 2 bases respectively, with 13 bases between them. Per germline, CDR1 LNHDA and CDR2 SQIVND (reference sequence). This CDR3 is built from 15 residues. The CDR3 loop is CASSKGQGTTDTQYF. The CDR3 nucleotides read TGTGCCAGTAGTAAGGGCCAGGGGACCACAGATACGCAGTATTTT.

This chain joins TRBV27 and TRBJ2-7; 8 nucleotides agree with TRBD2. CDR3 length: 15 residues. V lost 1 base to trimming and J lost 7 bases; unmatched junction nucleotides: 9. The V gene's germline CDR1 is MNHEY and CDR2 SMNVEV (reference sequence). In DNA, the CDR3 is TGTGCCAGCAGTTTATTACTAGCGGCTTCGAGGGAGCAGTACTTC. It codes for CASSLLLAASREQYF.

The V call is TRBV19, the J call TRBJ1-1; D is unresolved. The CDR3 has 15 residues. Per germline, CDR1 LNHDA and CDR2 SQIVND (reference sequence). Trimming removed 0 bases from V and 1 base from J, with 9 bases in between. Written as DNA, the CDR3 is TGTGCCAGTAGTATAGAGTGGGCAAGGAACACTGAAGCTTTCTTT. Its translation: CASSIEWARNTEAFF.

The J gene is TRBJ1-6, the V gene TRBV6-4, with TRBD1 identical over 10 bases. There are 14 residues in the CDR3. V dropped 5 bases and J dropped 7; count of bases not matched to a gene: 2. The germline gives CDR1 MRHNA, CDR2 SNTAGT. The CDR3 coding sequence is TGTGCCAGCAGTCAGGGACAGGGGAATTCACCCCTCCACTTT. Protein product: CASSQGQGNSPLHF.

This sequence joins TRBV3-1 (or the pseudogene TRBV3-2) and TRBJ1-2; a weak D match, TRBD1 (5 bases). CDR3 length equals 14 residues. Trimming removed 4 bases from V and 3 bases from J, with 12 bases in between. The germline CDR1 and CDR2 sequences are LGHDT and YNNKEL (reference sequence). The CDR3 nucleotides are TGTGCCAGCAGCCCTCCGGGGGTGCACTATGGCTACACCTTC. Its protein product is CASSPPGVHYGYTF.